The entry that follows covers one TCR beta chain sequence. Amplified TCR beta CDR3 regions derived from RNA transcripts. When the TCR CDR3 underwent first-round RT-PCR, the HTBI primer set was used. Each CDR3 protein is one row after TCRdb ran MiXCR on the multiplex PCR reads. The sample has about half a million distinct CDR3 sequences, 15% to 20% seen once; the top ten hold about half. This entry is derived from a study of T cells in Graves' hyperthyroidism and ophthalmopathy. This CDR3 comprises 16 residues. CDR1 is SGDLS and CDR2 is YYNGEE in the germline V gene. V was pared by 4 bases and J by 4 bases, with 20 bases between. Clinical Activity Scores of at least 3, NOSPECS grades of at least 4 and durations under 3 months characterized ophthalmopathy patients.

This TCR was sampled from a middle-aged man with Graves' ophthalmopathy. The specimen sequenced was blood. The chain joins TRBV9 to TRBJ1-1; tentatively, D is TRBD1 (6 bases). This CDR3 reads CASSPTPGGGSTEAFF. As DNA, the CDR3 is TGTGCCAGCAGCCCCACACCGGGAGGGGGGAGCACTGAAGCTTTCTTT.